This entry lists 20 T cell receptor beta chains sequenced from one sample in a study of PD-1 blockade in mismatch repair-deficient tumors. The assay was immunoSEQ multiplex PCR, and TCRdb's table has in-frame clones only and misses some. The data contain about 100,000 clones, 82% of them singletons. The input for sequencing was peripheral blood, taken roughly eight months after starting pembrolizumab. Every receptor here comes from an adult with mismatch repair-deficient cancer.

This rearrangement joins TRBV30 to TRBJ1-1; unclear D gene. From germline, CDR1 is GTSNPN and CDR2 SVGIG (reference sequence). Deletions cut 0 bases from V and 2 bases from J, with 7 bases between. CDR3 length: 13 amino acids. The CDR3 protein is CAWSVGSNTEAFF. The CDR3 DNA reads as TGTGCCTGGAGTGTCGGCAGCAACACTGAAGCTTTCTTT.

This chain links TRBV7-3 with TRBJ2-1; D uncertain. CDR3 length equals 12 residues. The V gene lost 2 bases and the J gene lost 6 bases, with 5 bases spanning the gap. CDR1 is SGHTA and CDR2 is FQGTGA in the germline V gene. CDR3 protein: CASSLSRNEQFF. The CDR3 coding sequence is TGTGCCAGCAGCTTATCCCGCAATGAGCAGTTCTTC.

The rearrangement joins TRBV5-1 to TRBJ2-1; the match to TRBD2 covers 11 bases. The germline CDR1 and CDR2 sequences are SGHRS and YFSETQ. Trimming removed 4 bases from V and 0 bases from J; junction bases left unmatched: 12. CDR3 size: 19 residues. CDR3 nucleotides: TGCGCCAGCAGCCCTACCGGGACTAGCGGATGGAGCTCCTACAATGAGCAGTTCTTC. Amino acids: CASSPTGTSGWSSYNEQFF.

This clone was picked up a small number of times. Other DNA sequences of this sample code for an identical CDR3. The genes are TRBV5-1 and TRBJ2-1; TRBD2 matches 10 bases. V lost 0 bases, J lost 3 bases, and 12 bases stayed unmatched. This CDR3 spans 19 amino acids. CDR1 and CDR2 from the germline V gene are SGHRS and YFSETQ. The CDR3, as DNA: TGCGCCAGCAGCTTGGCCCTAACTCTAGCGGGAGAGTACTACAATGAGCAGTTCTTC. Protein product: CASSLALTLAGEYYNEQFF.

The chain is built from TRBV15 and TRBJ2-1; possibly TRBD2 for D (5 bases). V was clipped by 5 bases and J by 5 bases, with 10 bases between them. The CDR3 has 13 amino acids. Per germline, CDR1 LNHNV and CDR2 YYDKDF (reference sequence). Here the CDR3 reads CATSDTGNNEQFF. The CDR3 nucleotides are TGTGCCACCAGCGATACGGGGAACAATGAGCAGTTCTTC.

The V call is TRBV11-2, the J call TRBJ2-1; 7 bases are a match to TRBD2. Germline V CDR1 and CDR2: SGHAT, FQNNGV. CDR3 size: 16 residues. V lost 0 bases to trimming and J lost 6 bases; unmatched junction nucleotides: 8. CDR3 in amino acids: CASSLDLEGRGNEQFF. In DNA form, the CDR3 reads TGTGCCAGCAGCTTAGATCTGGAGGGGAGGGGCAATGAGCAGTTCTTC.

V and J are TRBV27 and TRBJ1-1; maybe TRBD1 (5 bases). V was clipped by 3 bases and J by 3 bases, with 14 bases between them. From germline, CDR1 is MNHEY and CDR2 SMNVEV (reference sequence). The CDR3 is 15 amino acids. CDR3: CASSLGVRWDTEAFF. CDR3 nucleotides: TGTGCCAGCAGTTTGGGGGTGCGGTGGGACACTGAAGCTTTCTTT.

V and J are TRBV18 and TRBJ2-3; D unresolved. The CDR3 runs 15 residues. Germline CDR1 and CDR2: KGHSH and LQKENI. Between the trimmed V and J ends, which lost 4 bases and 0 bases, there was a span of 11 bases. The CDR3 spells CASSHSITSTDTQYF. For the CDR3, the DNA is TGTGCCAGCTCACATAGCATAACTAGCACAGATACGCAGTATTTT. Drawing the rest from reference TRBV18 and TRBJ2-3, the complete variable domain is NAGVMQNPRHLVRRRGQEARLRCSPMKGHSHVYWYRQLPEEGLKFMVYLQKENIIDESGMPKERFSAEFPKEGPSILRIQQVVRGDSAAYFCASSHSITSTDTQYFGPGTRLTVL.

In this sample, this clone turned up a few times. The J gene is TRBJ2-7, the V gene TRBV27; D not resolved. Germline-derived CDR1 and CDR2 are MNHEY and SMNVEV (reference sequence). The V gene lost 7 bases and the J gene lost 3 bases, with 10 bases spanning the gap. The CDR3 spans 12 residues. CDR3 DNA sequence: TGTGCCAGCAATTCCCCCAGCTACGAGCAGTACTTC. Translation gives CASNSPSYEQYF.

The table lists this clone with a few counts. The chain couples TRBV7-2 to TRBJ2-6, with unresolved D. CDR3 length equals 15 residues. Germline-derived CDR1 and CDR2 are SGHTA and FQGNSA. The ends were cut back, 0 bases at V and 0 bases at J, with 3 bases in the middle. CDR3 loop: CASSLAVSGANVLTF. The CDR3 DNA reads TGTGCCAGCAGCTTAGCAGTCTCTGGGGCCAACGTCCTGACTTTC.

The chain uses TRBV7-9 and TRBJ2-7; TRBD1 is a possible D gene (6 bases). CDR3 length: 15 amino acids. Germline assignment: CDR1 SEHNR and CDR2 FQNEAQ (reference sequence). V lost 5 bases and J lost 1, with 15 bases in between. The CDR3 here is CASSPRDTFSYEQYF. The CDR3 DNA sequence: TGTGCCAGCAGCCCCCGGGACACTTTTTCCTACGAGCAGTACTTC.

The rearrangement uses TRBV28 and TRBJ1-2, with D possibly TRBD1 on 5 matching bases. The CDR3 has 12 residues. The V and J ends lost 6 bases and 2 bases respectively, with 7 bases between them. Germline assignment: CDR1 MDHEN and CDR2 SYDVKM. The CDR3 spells CASRTGNYGYTF. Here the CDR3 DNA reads TGTGCCAGCAGAACAGGAAACTATGGCTACACCTTC.

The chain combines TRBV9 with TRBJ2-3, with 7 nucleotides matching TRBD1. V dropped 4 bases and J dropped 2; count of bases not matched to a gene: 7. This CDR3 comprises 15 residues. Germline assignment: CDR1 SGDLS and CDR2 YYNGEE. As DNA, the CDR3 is TGTGCCAGCAGCCCGGGACAGCAGCCCACAGATACGCAGTATTTT. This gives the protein CASSPGQQPTDTQYF.

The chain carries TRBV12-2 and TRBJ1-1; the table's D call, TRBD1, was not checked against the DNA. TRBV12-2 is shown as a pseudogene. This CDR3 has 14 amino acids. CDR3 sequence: CASPTRTGSREAFF. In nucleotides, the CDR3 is TGTGCAAGTCCGACCCGGACAGGGAGTCGTGAAGCTTTCTTT.

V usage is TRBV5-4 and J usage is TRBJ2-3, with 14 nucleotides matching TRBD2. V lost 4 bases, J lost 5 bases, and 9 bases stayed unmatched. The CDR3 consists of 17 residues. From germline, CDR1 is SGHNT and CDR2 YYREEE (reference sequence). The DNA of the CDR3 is TGTGCCAGCAGCGAAGGACTAGCGGGAGGATTAGGAGATACGCAGTATTTT. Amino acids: CASSEGLAGGLGDTQYF.

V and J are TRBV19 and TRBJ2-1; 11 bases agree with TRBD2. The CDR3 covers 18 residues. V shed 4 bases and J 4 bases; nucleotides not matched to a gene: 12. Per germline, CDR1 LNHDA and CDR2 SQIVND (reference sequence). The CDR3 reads CASSKGIAGGRVYNEQFF. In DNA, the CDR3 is TGTGCCAGTAGTAAGGGGATAGCGGGAGGGCGAGTATACAATGAGCAGTTCTTC.

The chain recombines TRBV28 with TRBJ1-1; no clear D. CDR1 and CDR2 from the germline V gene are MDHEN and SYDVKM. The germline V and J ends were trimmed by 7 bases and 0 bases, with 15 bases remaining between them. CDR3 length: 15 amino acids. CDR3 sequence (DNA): TGTGCCAGCACTCCCGCGAAGAACCTGAACACTGAAGCTTTCTTT. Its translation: CASTPAKNLNTEAFF. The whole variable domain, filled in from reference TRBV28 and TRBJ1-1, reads DVKVTQSSRYLVKRTGEKVFLECVQDMDHENMFWYRQDPGLGLRLIYFSYDVKMKEKGDIPEGYSVSREKKERFSLILESASTNQTSMYLCASTPAKNLNTEAFFGQGTRLTVV.

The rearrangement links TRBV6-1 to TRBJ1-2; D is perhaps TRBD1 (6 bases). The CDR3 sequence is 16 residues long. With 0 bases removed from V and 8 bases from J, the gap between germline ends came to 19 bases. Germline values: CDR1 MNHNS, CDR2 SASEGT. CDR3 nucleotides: TGTGCCAGCAGTGAAGCCCCTTTCGACAGGCTCGGAGGCTACACCTTC. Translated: CASSEAPFDRLGGYTF.

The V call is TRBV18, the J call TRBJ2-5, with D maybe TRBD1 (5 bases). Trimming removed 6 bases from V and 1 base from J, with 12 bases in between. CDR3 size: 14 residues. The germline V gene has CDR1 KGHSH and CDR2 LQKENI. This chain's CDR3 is CASSLQAFQETQYF. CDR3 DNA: TGTGCCAGCTCTCTACAGGCCTTCCAAGAGACCCAGTACTTC.

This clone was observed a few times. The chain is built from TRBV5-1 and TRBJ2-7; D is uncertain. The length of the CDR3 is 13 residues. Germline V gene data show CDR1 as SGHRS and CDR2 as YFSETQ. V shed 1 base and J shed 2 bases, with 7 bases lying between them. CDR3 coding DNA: TGCGCCAGCAGCTTGTCCTTGGCCTACGAGCAGTACTTC. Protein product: CASSLSLAYEQYF.